These 14 T cell receptor beta chains originate from one sample sequenced in a study of cytomegalovirus exposure and HLA in healthy donors. This table comes from immunoSEQ multiplex PCR, and its TCRdb copy is limited to in-frame clones, with some not included. In the table there are roughly 330,000 clones, about 90% of which are singletons. The sample taken for sequencing was PBMCs. The receptors shown here come from a woman under 40 in good health and CMV-seropositive.

This chain uses TRBV9 with TRBJ2-3, with 10 positions matching TRBD1. Trimming removed 0 bases from V and 5 bases from J; junction bases left unmatched: 6. Per the germline V gene, CDR1 is SGDLS and CDR2 is YYNGEE. The CDR3 has 16 amino acids. The CDR3 sequence: CASSVAGTGAVDTQYF. The CDR3 coding sequence is TGTGCCAGCAGCGTAGCTGGGACAGGGGCGGTAGATACGCAGTATTTT. The full variable domain, completed using reference TRBV9 and TRBJ2-3, is DSGVTQTPKHLITATGQRVTLRCSPRSGDLSVYWYQQSLDQGLQFLIQYYNGEERAKGNILERFSAQQFPDLHSELNLSSLELGDSALYFCASSVAGTGAVDTQYFGPGTRLTVL.

CDR3 loop: CASTLSDRASTDTQYF. The CDR3, as DNA: TGTGCCAGCACCTTATCGGACAGGGCTAGCACAGATACGCAGTATTTT. This rearrangement joins TRBV28 to TRBJ2-3, with TRBD1 matching over 8 bases. The CDR3 totals 16 residues. Germline trimming cut 7 bases from V and 0 bases from J; bases unmatched to any gene: 9. Looked up from germline, CDR1 is MDHEN and CDR2 is SYDVKM. The full variable domain, completed using reference TRBV28 and TRBJ2-3, is DVKVTQSSRYLVKRTGEKVFLECVQDMDHENMFWYRQDPGLGLRLIYFSYDVKMKEKGDIPEGYSVSREKKERFSLILESASTNQTSMYLCASTLSDRASTDTQYFGPGTRLTVL.

The rearrangement joins TRBV7-3 to TRBJ2-3; TRBD2 matches at 8 bases. Per the germline V gene, CDR1 is SGHTA and CDR2 is FQGTGA. With V trimmed by 0 bases and J by 6 bases, 5 bases remained unmatched. The CDR3 covers 15 residues. CDR3: CASSLTGLDGDTQYF. DNA for the CDR3: TGTGCCAGCAGCTTAACGGGACTAGATGGCGATACGCAGTATTTT.

This clone was counted at least ten times. J is TRBJ1-5 and V is TRBV6-1; 7 bases match TRBD1. J lost 4 bases, V lost 7 bases, and 7 bases had no gene match. This CDR3 has 14 amino acids. Germline CDR1 reads MNHNS; CDR2 reads SASEGT. The CDR3 DNA is TGTGCCAGCAAGTCCGGGACAGTGAATCAGCCCCAGCATTTT. Amino acid sequence: CASKSGTVNQPQHF.

The CDR3 here is CASSLEINLYGYTF. For the CDR3, the DNA is TGTGCCAGCAGTTTGGAGATCAACCTCTATGGCTACACCTTC. This chain uses TRBV28 with TRBJ1-2; unclear D gene. Trimming pared 3 bases from V and 4 bases from J, leaving 12 bases between. Germline assignment: CDR1 MDHEN and CDR2 SYDVKM. The CDR3 is 14 amino acids.

This clone was picked up a small number of times. In nucleotides, the CDR3 is TGCGCCAGCAGCCACAAGGGGGATTATTTCTATGGCTACACCTTC. Protein sequence: CASSHKGDYFYGYTF. This rearrangement joins TRBV4-1 to TRBJ1-2, with D possibly being TRBD1 (6 bases). The CDR3 loop spans 15 amino acids. V lost 3 bases and J 4 bases, leaving 15 bases between the germline ends. The germline gives CDR1 MGHRA, CDR2 YSYEKL.

The chain joins TRBV29-1 to TRBJ2-1, with D possibly TRBD1 on 6 matching bases. Per the germline V gene, CDR1 is SQVTM and CDR2 is ANQGSEA. The length of the CDR3 is 13 residues. V lost 3 bases to trimming and J lost 5 bases, with 11 bases between them. The CDR3 here is CSVDGGGHNEQFF. CDR3 nucleotides: TGCAGCGTTGATGGTGGGGGCCACAATGAGCAGTTCTTC.

The V gene is TRBV9, the J gene TRBJ1-1, with D possibly TRBD1 on 5 matching bases. The CDR3 is made up of 16 amino acids. Germline lookup yields CDR1 SGDLS and CDR2 YYNGEE. V lost 4 bases to trimming and J lost 5 bases, with 21 bases between them. The CDR3 region is CASSPEGMGRGTEAFF. The CDR3 DNA sequence: TGTGCCAGCAGCCCAGAGGGGATGGGGCGAGGAACTGAAGCTTTCTTT.

The chain recombines TRBV20-1 with TRBJ1-1; 8 positions agree with TRBD1. The germline gives CDR1 DFQATT, CDR2 SNEGSKA (reference sequence). The CDR3 sequence is 10 residues long. Trimming at V came to 5 bases and at J to 8 bases, leaving 1 base not matched to a gene. This CDR3 is CSARQGEAFF. CDR3 nucleotide sequence: TGCAGTGCTCGACAGGGGGAAGCTTTCTTT.

The chain carries TRBV29-1 and TRBJ2-3; D is uncertain. V lost 4 bases to trimming and J lost 2 bases, with 10 bases between them. The germline gives CDR1 SQVTM, CDR2 ANQGSEA. CDR3 length equals 13 residues. CDR3 DNA sequence: TGCAGCGTTGCGACATTACTCACAGATACGCAGTATTTT. Translation gives CSVATLLTDTQYF.

This clone was found a few times. The gene calls are TRBV6-5 and TRBJ2-7; D tentatively reads TRBD1 or TRBD2 (5 bases each). The V and J ends lost 5 bases and 5 bases respectively, with 13 bases between them. This CDR3 spans 13 amino acids. Germline loops: CDR1 MNHEY, CDR2 SVGAGI. The CDR3 bases are TGTGCCAGCAGTGGGACCGTGGGAAACGAGCAGTACTTC. As protein: CASSGTVGNEQYF.

The CDR3 here is CASTPTGGNQPQHF. CDR3 coding DNA: TGTGCCAGTACCCCTACTGGGGGAAATCAGCCCCAGCATTTT. V gene TRBV19 combines with J gene TRBJ1-5; D is perhaps TRBD1 (5 bases). Trimming cost V 7 bases and J 4 bases, with 14 bases left between them. Looked up from germline, CDR1 is LNHDA and CDR2 is SQIVND (reference sequence). The CDR3 contains 14 residues.

V usage is TRBV30 and J usage is TRBJ1-3; D unresolved. This CDR3 contains 13 residues. The germline V gene has CDR1 GTSNPN and CDR2 SVGIG (reference sequence). Between the trimmed V and J ends, which lost 3 bases and 0 bases, there was a span of 6 bases. CDR3 DNA sequence: TGTGCCTGGAGAGGAAGCTCTGGAAACACCATATATTTT. Its protein product is CAWRGSSGNTIYF.

This chain joins TRBV7-3 and TRBJ2-2; D unclear. Germline V lookup: CDR1 SGHTA, CDR2 FQGTGA. Trimming shortened V by 5 bases and J by 8 bases, and 15 bases separated the two germline ends. The CDR3 spans 14 residues. This CDR3 reads CASSHETVPGELFF. The CDR3 nucleotides are TGTGCCAGCAGCCACGAAACCGTACCAGGGGAGCTGTTTTTT.